This T cell receptor beta chain was obtained from a study of beta chain features in type 1 diabetes. Study details: There were approximately 100,000,000 sorted cells examined across all samples. Study-wide points: Moderate but significant shortening of TCRB CDR3s was recorded in all four CD4+ subsets from Type 1 diabetes patients.

The germline CDR1 and CDR2 sequences are SNHLY and FYNNEI. Trimming removed 7 bases from V and 4 bases from J; junction bases left unmatched: 5. The CDR3 consists of 13 residues. The sample holds a few counts of this clone. Its antigen is not identified. Sorted CD4+ subsets: naive, central memory, regulatory, stem cell-like memory (CD45RO/CCR7/CD25/CD127/CD95/CD27 panel). Investigators reverse transcribed all isolated RNA, so they sequenced expressed TCRB transcripts. Samples of naive, central memory and regulatory T cells yielded a mean of around 4 million reads. Profiled with immunoSEQ multiplex PCR; TCRdb holds only in-frame clones, not every one. The sample lists 300,000 to 350,000 clones; about 18% were seen once.

The sequenced material came from naive CD4+ T cells from blood. This chain links TRBV2 with TRBJ1-2, with 8 bases aligning to TRBD1. The sequence was collected from a woman aged 18-29 years in good health. The DNA of the CDR3 is TGTGCCAGCATATTAGACAGGGGCTATGGCTACACCTTC. Its protein product is CASILDRGYGYTF.